The 18 T cell receptor beta chains below were found in one sample sequenced in a study of metastatic and nonmetastatic thyroid tumors. TCRdb reprocessed the PCR reads using MiXCR. The sample lists 45,000 to 55,000 clones; around a quarter were seen once. Before thyroid surgery, none of the patients had received any treatment. Material: blood. The receptors were gathered from a male donor with papillary thyroid cancer or a benign thyroid nodule (not recorded which). Some clones in this sample may be carry-over from other donors' samples.

This clone is labeled as medium-sized (0.01 to 0.1%). The chain couples TRBV15 to TRBJ2-7; D possibly corresponds to TRBD2 (5 bases). This CDR3 has 14 amino acids. With 5 bases removed from V and 2 bases from J, the gap between germline ends came to 13 bases. Germline loops: CDR1 LNHNV, CDR2 YYDKDF (reference sequence). The CDR3 spells CATSPGGPPYEQYF. The CDR3 coding sequence is TGTGCCACCAGCCCTGGCGGGCCCCCCTACGAGCAGTACTTC. Together with reference TRBV15 and TRBJ2-7, the CDR3 gives the full variable domain: DAMVIQNPRYQVTQFGKPVTLSCSQTLNHNVMYWYQQKSSQAPKLLFHYYDKDFNNEADTPDNFQSRRPNTSFCFLDIRSPGLGDTAMYLCATSPGGPPYEQYFGPGTRLTVT.

This sequence joins TRBV11-1 and TRBJ2-6, with D perhaps TRBD1 or TRBD2 (5 bases each). The germline V gene encodes CDR1 SGHAT and CDR2 FQDESV (reference sequence). The CDR3 totals 16 residues. Deletions cut 2 bases from V and 2 bases from J, with 10 bases between. This chain's CDR3 is CASSLILGAGANVLTF. CDR3 nucleotides: TGTGCCAGCAGCTTAATCTTGGGGGCTGGGGCCAACGTCCTGACTTTC.

The J gene is TRBJ1-1, the V gene TRBV5-1, with D uncertain. Trimming took off 0 bases at V and 0 bases at J, with 6 bases between the two ends. Looked up from germline, CDR1 is SGHRS and CDR2 is YFSETQ. The CDR3 length is 14 residues. CDR3 nucleotide sequence: TGCGCCAGCAGCTTGGACGGGATGAACACTGAAGCTTTCTTT. Translating gives CASSLDGMNTEAFF.

This clone was recorded many times. The chain recombines TRBV6-2 or TRBV6-3 with TRBJ1-2; 8 bases agree with TRBD1. This CDR3 spans 13 amino acids. In germline, CDR1 is MNHEY, CDR2 SVGEGT. V was pared by 6 bases and J by 2 bases, with 2 bases of the junction left unmatched. The chain's CDR3 is CASSRQGNYGYTF. CDR3 DNA sequence: TGTGCCAGCAGCCGACAGGGGAACTATGGCTACACCTTC.

This clone has at least ten counts. The chain is built from TRBV24-1 and TRBJ2-7; D tentatively reads TRBD1 or TRBD2 (6 bases each). CDR3 length: 15 residues. In germline, CDR1 is KGHDR, CDR2 SFDVKD. With 4 bases removed from V and 5 bases from J, the gap between germline ends came to 17 bases. CDR3 DNA: TGTGCCACCAGTGACCACGGGGGCCCCCTCCACGAGCAGTACTTC. Translated: CATSDHGGPLHEQYF.

J is TRBJ2-7 and V is TRBV10-3, with a weak D call TRBD1 (5 bases). V dropped 5 bases and J dropped 4 bases, with 15 bases sitting between them. Germline V gives CDR1 ENHRY, CDR2 SYGVKD. The CDR3 contains 14 residues. CDR3 loop: CAISTKGSTYEQYF. The CDR3, as DNA: TGTGCCATCAGTACAAAGGGGTCCACTTACGAGCAGTACTTC.

The CDR3 DNA reads TGCGCCAGCAGCCCTAGACAGGGAACTACTAACTATGGCTACACCTTC. As protein: CASSPRQGTTNYGYTF. The rearrangement links TRBV4-1 to TRBJ1-2; 7 bases match TRBD1. The J segment lost 0 bases and the V segment lost 4 bases, leaving 8 bases of the junction unmatched. Germline V gene lookup returns CDR1 MGHRA and CDR2 YSYEKL. CDR3 length: 16 residues.

This clone was detected ten times or more. The gene calls are TRBV20-1 and TRBJ2-7; D might be TRBD2 (5 bases). This CDR3 contains 15 residues. V lost 2 bases and J lost 2, with 16 bases in between. Per germline, CDR1 DFQATT and CDR2 SNEGSKA (reference sequence). The CDR3 protein is CSARSSSGLAYEQYF. DNA for the CDR3: TGCAGTGCTAGAAGTAGCAGCGGCTTAGCCTACGAGCAGTACTTC.

This chain connects TRBV20-1 to TRBJ2-1; D is ambiguous. CDR3 length equals 21 residues. CDR1 and CDR2 (germline): DFQATT, SNEGSKA (reference sequence). Trimming took 1 base from V and 3 from J, leaving 31 bases between them. This CDR3 is CSARAKLKLRGPPRVYNEQFF. Here the CDR3 DNA reads TGCAGTGCTAGAGCGAAATTAAAGCTTCGAGGCCCACCAAGGGTCTACAATGAGCAGTTCTTC.

This clone has ten or more counts. J is TRBJ2-5 and V is TRBV6-1; the D gene is possibly TRBD1 (6 bases). Per the germline V gene, CDR1 is MNHNS and CDR2 is SASEGT. The germline V and J ends were trimmed by 9 bases and 4 bases, with 24 bases remaining between them. This CDR3 comprises 16 residues. The DNA for the CDR3 is TGTGCCAGTACTGCAAATCACAGGGTTAGTTCAGAGACCCAGTACTTC. It codes for CASTANHRVSSETQYF.

This chain uses TRBV5-1 with TRBJ1-1; 7 nucleotides align to TRBD1. The CDR3 spans 15 residues. Germline trimming cut 4 bases from V and 1 base from J; bases unmatched to any gene: 7. Germline CDR1 reads SGHRS; CDR2 reads YFSETQ. The CDR3 sequence is CASSDRQGKNTEAFF. The CDR3 DNA is TGCGCCAGCAGCGACCGACAGGGAAAGAACACTGAAGCTTTCTTT.

Worth noting for this clone: A read error may produce the germline difference seen at one junction end. The CDR3 DNA is TGTGCCAGCAGCTTAGAATACTGGTACGAGCATTTCTTC. This sequence encodes CASSLEYWYEHFF. The rearrangement uses TRBV11-3 and TRBJ2-1, with D uncertain. The V gene's germline CDR1 is SGHNT and CDR2 YENEEA. CDR3 length: 13 residues.

The rearrangement joins TRBV5-1 to TRBJ2-2; D possibly matches TRBD1 or TRBD2 (7 bases each). Trimming shortened V by 3 bases and J by 8 bases, and 14 bases separated the two germline ends. CDR3 length: 14 residues. Looked up from germline, CDR1 is SGHRS and CDR2 is YFSETQ. Here the CDR3 DNA reads TGCGCCAGCAGCTCCCAGGGGGGGGCTGGGGAGCTGTTTTTT. Translating it yields CASSSQGGAGELFF.

The chain is built from TRBV27 and TRBJ2-3, with D perhaps TRBD2 (6 bases). Trimming took 3 bases from V and 1 from J, leaving 11 bases between them. Germline values: CDR1 MNHEY, CDR2 SMNVEV (reference sequence). The CDR3 contains 15 residues. This CDR3 is CASSFLGGRTDTQYF. CDR3 in DNA: TGTGCCAGCAGTTTTCTGGGGGGTCGCACAGATACGCAGTATTTT.

A remark on this clone: Given a much more abundant clone one base away, this may be a read error. This chain links TRBV19 with TRBJ2-2; D possibly corresponds to TRBD1 (7 bases). This CDR3 contains 15 residues. Trimming stripped 6 bases from V and 5 bases from J, with 16 bases between. The germline V gene encodes CDR1 LNHDA and CDR2 SQIVND (reference sequence). The CDR3 DNA follows: TGTGCCAGTAGAGAGACAGGGAGGTGGACCGGGGAGCTGTTTTTT. It specifies CASRETGRWTGELFF.

This clone appeared a few times. The genes are TRBV28 and TRBJ2-7, with TRBD2 as a possible D gene (5 bases). Germline CDR1 and CDR2: MDHEN and SYDVKM. CDR3 length: 12 amino acids. V lost 8 bases, J lost 3 bases, and 11 bases lay in between. The CDR3 sequence: CASCQAGYEQYF. The CDR3 nucleotides read TGTGCCAGCTGCCAGGCGGGCTACGAGCAGTACTTC.

This clone has a count of ten or more. This rearrangement joins TRBV4-1 to TRBJ2-7, with D tentatively TRBD1 (5 bases). Trimming took off 1 base at V and 2 bases at J, with 12 bases between the two ends. The germline CDR1 and CDR2 sequences are MGHRA and YSYEKL. This CDR3 comprises 15 residues. The CDR3 coding sequence is TGCGCCAGCAGCCAAGGGTCCCAAGGGGCCTACGAGCAGTACTTC. Translation: CASSQGSQGAYEQYF.

This clone was seen more than once but under ten times. CDR3 sequence reads: CASRLGVNSNQPQHF. The CDR3 DNA is TGTGCCAGCAGGCTGGGGGTGAATAGCAATCAGCCCCAGCATTTT. The V gene is TRBV6-1, the J gene TRBJ1-5; the D gene is possibly TRBD1 (5 bases). V lost 6 bases and J 0 bases, leaving 12 bases between the germline ends. Germline V gene sequence: CDR1 MNHNS, CDR2 SASEGT. This CDR3 has 15 amino acids.